What follows describes a single T cell receptor beta chain. What this receptor recognizes is not known. One base away there is no much larger clone; base qualities are not given. To be included, a participant needed at least one PBMC sample from before ART initiation plus at least two post-ART samples. Every participant with HIV received treatment in the United States of America. Cryopreserved samples of about 0.95-11 million PBMC were thawed and washed before DNA extraction. At the time of the earliest PBMC sample, participants with HIV were aged between roughly 20 and 54 years. Each participant contributed PBMC samples from 1-4 timepoints before ART initiation and 2-8 timepoints after ART initiation, with a median of 7 samples. For every participant, serial HIV viral load, CD4+ T-cell count, ART history and demographic data were obtained. A Qiagen kit on a QIAcube was used to extract genomic DNA from unsorted PBMC, with samples processed in batches of 12.

This specimen comes from a study of long-term antiretroviral therapy in people with HIV (dated by TCRdb to 2021 to 2024). Some background on the complete study: Collection of the earliest samples took place about a decade ahead of the 2015 WHO recommendation for immediate ART, at a time when ART was typically delayed until CD4 counts fell. A retrospective serial study tested whether ART initiation and durable HIV suppression were associated with changes in peripheral blood TRB repertoire composition and diversity. The cohort contributed 150 to 200 cryopreserved PBMC samples from 30 adults with confirmed HIV infection, collected serially over a mean of about six years (range 1-12). No cross-contamination during QIAcube processing turned up in test extractions that ran a monoclonal T-cell line alongside some 34 polyclonal samples. Among the approximately 30 participants with HIV, roughly eleven were female.

The immunoSEQ hsTCRB v3.0 assay was used at survey level resolution for TRB variable region sequencing. The target sequencing depth for TRB was roughly 40,000-50,000 T-cell genomes per sample. TRB libraries were pooled and sequenced on an Illumina MiSeq using a v3 150-cycle kit. Under the source paper's analysis protocol: Analysis of repertoires was carried out in R inside a reproducible Nextflow workflow spanning QC, data transformation and analysis. LymphoSeq2, an R package for AIRR-Seq data exploration, was used to implement custom analyses. Four samples that yielded fewer than 5000 total TRB sequences were excluded, so that 150 to 200 HIV repertoires were analyzed. Among the roughly 190 retained HIV repertoires, 55 to 60 were collected before ART initiation and over 120 were collected after ART initiation. Each repertoire was downsampled to 5000 TRB nucleotide sequences, and summary statistics were averaged across 100 downsampling iterations. Only TRB sequences with CDR3 regions of at least seven amino acids were retained for analysis. Two measures captured diversity: a Shannon entropy-derived clonality score and the Gini coefficient. In the repertoire networks, any two of the top 5000 CDR3 amino acid sequences were linked whenever the two sequences differed by an edit distance of one. For TRB CDR3 amino acid sequences, GLIPH2 was used to predict antigen specificity groups and MHC restriction. CDR3 amino acid sequences were matched against VDJdb and McPAS-TCR to flag known CMV, EBV, HIV or tissue antigen associations. Pre-ART, post-ART and control groups were compared with Wilcoxon signed-rank tests and Holm-Bonferroni correction. As stored in TCRdb, this immuneACCESS dataset retains in-frame rearrangements with V and J assigned. A fraction of the clones does not appear; measured against another copy, unresolved V genes explain less than half of the discrepancy, and the remainder lacks a known reason. The V and J calls and clone size are taken from that table; D and trimming were inferred from the DNA. Recorded for this sample are roughly 20,000 clones; around four fifths of them occurred a single time. Clones ranked in the top ten supply under 4.5% of the sample.

The germline V and J ends show losses of 7 bases and 5 bases respectively, and no gene match explains 7 bases of the junction. The CDR3 measures 14 amino acids from cysteine to phenylalanine. Of the read, only the CDR3 DNA is kept; its 42 bases are in frame from base 1. Sequences SNHLY (CDR1) and FYNNEI (CDR2) are obtained from the germline V gene. Beyond this particular receptor, the publication reports: At every time point, the repertoire was dominated by expanded TRB clones first identified before ART initiation, although this dominance fluctuated and, in many PLHIV, declined after ART. HIV repertoires had narrower CDR3 length ranges than controls, and the network structure suggested an antigen-experienced repertoire that shifted only slightly toward naive after ART. Unsorted PBMC were profiled instead of sorted CD4+ and CD8+ T cells because pre-ART samples had limited cell numbers. Samples dated from about 2004 to 2017, and the ART regimens used may be less effective than current ones. Owing to limited PBMC availability, only the TCR beta chain was sequenced, without alpha chain pairing. A significant increase in TRB diversity was found to be associated with ART initiation, although TRB diversity was observed to remain significantly below that of transplant donor controls even after long-term ART. No data were available on ART adherence, viral resistance or therapy changes, limiting inferences about post-ART repertoire changes.

The source of this sequence is a young man with HIV. Here the sequenced sample was unsorted PBMCs, taken roughly 4 years after starting antiretroviral therapy. The chain employs TRBV2 and TRBJ2-5; 10 junctional bases match TRBD1. This receptor carries the CDR3 CASKMTGGRETQYF. The DNA sequence follows: TGTGCCAGCAAGATGACAGGGGGCCGGGAGACCCAGTACTTC.